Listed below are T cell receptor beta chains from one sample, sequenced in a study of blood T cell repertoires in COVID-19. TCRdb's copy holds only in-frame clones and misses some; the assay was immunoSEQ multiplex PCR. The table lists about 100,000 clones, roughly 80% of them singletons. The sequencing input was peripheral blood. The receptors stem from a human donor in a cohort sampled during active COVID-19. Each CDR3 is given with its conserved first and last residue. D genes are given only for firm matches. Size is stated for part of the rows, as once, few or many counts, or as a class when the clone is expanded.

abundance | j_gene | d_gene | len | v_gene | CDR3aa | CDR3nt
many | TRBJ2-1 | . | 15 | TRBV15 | CATSRGQGTYNEQFF | TGTGCCACCAGCAGAGGTCAGGGAACCTACAATGAGCAGTTCTTC
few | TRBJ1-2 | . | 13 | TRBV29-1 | CSILAVSDYGYTF | TGCAGCATTTTAGCAGTCTCTGACTATGGCTACACCTTC
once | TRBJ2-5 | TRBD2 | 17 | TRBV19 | CASSSPGLAGVGETQYF | TGTGCCAGTAGTTCACCGGGACTAGCGGGAGTCGGAGAGACCCAGTACTTC
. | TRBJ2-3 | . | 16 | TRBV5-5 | CASSRTVTSSTDTQYF | TGTGCCAGCAGCCGGACAGTAACATCTAGCACAGATACGCAGTATTTT
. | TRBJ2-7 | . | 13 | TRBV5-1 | CASSWTANYEQYF | TGCGCCAGCAGCTGGACAGCGAACTACGAGCAGTACTTC
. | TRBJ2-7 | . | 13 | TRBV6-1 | CASSESGSYEQYF | TGTGCCAGCAGTGAATCAGGTTCCTACGAGCAGTACTTC
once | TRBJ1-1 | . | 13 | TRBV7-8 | CASSYTANTEAFF | TGTGCCAGCAGCTATACAGCGAACACTGAAGCTTTCTTT
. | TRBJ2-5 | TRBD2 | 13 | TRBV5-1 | CASSSSASGRTYF | TGCGCCAGCAGCTCCAGCGCTAGCGGGAGGACGTACTTC
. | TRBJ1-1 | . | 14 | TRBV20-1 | CSASTLGTLTEAFF | TGCAGTGCTAGTACTCTGGGCACCCTCACTGAAGCTTTCTTT
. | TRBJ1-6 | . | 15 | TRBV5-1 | CASSLEPVNNSPLHF | TGCGCCAGCAGCTTGGAACCGGTCAATAATTCACCCCTCCACTTT
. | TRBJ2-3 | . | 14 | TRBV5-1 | CASSLTQGRDTQYF | TGCGCCAGCAGCTTGACCCAGGGGCGGGATACGCAGTATTTT
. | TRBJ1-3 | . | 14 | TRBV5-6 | CASSLAGVGNTIYF | TGTGCCAGCAGCTTGGCCGGGGTGGGAAACACCATATATTTT
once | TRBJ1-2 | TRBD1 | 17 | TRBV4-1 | CASSQALGQGGTYGYTF | TGCGCCAGCAGCCAAGCATTGGGACAGGGAGGTACCTATGGCTACACCTTC
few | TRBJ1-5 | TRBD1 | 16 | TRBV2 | CASSPTQGLINQPQHF | TGTGCCAGCAGCCCCACACAGGGGCTGATCAATCAGCCCCAGCATTTT
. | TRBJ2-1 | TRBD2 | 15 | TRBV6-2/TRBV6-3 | CASSSAGSGMKEQFF | TGTGCCAGCAGTTCCGCGGGGAGCGGGATGAAAGAGCAGTTCTTC
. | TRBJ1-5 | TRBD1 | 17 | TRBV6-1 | CASSDTKGRGQGQPQHF | TGTGCCAGCAGTGACACCAAAGGTAGGGGGCAAGGTCAGCCCCAGCATTTT
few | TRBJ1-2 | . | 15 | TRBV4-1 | CASSQEIGSRYGYTF | TGCGCCAGCAGCCAAGAGATCGGGAGTCGCTATGGCTACACCTTC
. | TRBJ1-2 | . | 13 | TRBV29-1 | CSVEDPAGEGYTF | TGCAGCGTTGAAGACCCGGCAGGGGAGGGCTACACCTTC
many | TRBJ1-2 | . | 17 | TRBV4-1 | CASSQDGGGWGGYGYTF | TGCGCCAGCAGCCAAGATGGGGGCGGGTGGGGTGGCTATGGCTACACCTTC
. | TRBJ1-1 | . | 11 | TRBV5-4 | CASSFRTEAFF | TGTGCCAGCAGCTTCCGTACTGAAGCTTTCTTT
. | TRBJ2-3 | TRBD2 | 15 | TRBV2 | CASSPTSGRRDTQYF | TGTGCCAGCAGTCCGACTAGCGGGAGAAGGGATACGCAGTATTTT
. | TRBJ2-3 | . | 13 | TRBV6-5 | CASRPGVEDTQYF | TGTGCCAGCAGGCCCGGGGTGGAGGATACGCAGTATTTT
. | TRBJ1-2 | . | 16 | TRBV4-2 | CASSQQLWQGGSGYTF | TGTGCCAGCAGCCAGCAACTTTGGCAGGGAGGGAGTGGCTACACCTTC
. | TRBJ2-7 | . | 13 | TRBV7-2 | CASSRTGSGPPYF | TGTGCCAGCAGCCGTACGGGAAGCGGGCCACCGTACTTC
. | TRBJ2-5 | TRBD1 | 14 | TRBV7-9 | CASSYGTAHETQYF | TGTGCCAGCAGCTACGGGACAGCCCACGAGACCCAGTACTTC
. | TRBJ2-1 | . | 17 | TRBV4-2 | CASSQEPYGSSYNEQFF | TGTGCCAGCAGCCAAGAGCCCTACGGTAGCTCCTACAATGAGCAGTTCTTC
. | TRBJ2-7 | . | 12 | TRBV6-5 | CASSGSSYEQYF | TGTGCCAGTAGCGGCAGCTCCTACGAGCAGTACTTC
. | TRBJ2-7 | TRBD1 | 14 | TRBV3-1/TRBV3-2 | CASSQTPTGLEQYF | TGTGCCAGCAGCCAAACCCCGACAGGGTTGGAGCAGTACTTC
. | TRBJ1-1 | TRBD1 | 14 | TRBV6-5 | CASSTTGAWTEAFF | TGTGCCAGCAGTACCACAGGGGCGTGGACTGAAGCTTTCTTT
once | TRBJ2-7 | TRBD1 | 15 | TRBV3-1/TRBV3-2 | CASSQELRTGAEQYF | TGTGCCAGCAGCCAAGAGTTACGGACAGGGGCCGAGCAGTACTTC
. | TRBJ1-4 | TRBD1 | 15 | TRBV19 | CASSPRQGVNEKLFF | TGTGCCAGTAGTCCTCGACAGGGTGTTAATGAAAAACTGTTTTTT
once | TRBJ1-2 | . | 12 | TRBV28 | CASSSGVPKPTF | TGTGCCAGCAGTTCAGGGGTTCCGAAGCCAACCTTC
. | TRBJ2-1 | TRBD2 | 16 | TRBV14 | CASSQERLAGNNEQFF | TGTGCCAGCAGCCAAGAGAGACTAGCGGGAAACAATGAGCAGTTCTTC
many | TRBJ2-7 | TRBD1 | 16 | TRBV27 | CASSTTRQGASYEQYF | TGTGCCAGCAGTACAACTCGACAGGGGGCTTCCTACGAGCAGTACTTC
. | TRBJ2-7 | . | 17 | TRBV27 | CASSSRGAGVTSYEQYF | TGTGCCAGCAGTTCCCGGGGAGCGGGCGTCACCTCCTACGAGCAGTACTTC
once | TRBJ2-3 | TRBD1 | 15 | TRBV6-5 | CASRGLDRGTDTQYF | TGTGCCAGCAGGGGATTGGACAGGGGTACAGATACGCAGTATTTT
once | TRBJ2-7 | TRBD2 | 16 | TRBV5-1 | CASKGLAGPTLTEQYF | TGCGCCAGCAAAGGGCTAGCGGGGCCAACCCTCACCGAGCAGTACTTC
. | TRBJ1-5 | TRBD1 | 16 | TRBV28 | CASSLDRGYSNQPQHF | TGTGCCAGCAGTTTAGACAGGGGGTATAGCAATCAGCCCCAGCATTTT
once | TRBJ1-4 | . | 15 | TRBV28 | CASSSRGTTNEKLFF | TGTGCCAGCAGTTCCCGCGGCACAACTAATGAAAAACTGTTTTTT
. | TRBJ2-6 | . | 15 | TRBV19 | CASSSGRSGANVLTF | TGTGCCAGTAGTAGTGGCCGCTCTGGGGCCAACGTCCTGACTTTC
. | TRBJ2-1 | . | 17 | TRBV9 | CASSVELGASSYNEQFF | TGTGCCAGCAGCGTAGAACTGGGGGCGAGCTCCTACAATGAGCAGTTCTTC
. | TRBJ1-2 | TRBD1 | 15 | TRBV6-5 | CASSKLGTGAMGYTF | TGTGCCAGCAGTAAGCTAGGGACAGGGGCCATGGGCTACACCTTC
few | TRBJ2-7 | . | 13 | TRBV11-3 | CASSLTGFGEQYF | TGTGCCAGCAGCTTAACAGGGTTCGGCGAGCAGTACTTC
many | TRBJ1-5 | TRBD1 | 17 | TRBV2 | CASSVSWDRVKNQPQHF | TGTGCCAGCAGTGTGTCGTGGGACAGGGTAAAAAATCAGCCCCAGCATTTT
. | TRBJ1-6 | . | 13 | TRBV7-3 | CASSLSTGSPLHF | TGTGCCAGCAGCCTTTCGACGGGGTCACCCCTCCACTTT
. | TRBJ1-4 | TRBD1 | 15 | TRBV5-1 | CASRQGIGTNEKLFF | TGCGCCAGCAGACAGGGGATCGGGACTAATGAAAAACTGTTTTTT
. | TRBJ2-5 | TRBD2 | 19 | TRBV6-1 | CASSELVWTSGRARETQYF | TGTGCCAGCAGTGAACTCGTATGGACTAGCGGGAGGGCCCGGGAGACCCAGTACTTC
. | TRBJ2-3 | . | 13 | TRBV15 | CATSRAGTDTQYF | TGTGCCACCAGCAGAGCGGGCACAGATACGCAGTATTTT
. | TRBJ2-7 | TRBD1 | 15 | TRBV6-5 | CAIAFSGGRATEQYF | TGTGCCATCGCATTCTCAGGGGGCCGGGCTACCGAGCAGTACTTC
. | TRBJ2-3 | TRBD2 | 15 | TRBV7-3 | CASSLKLAGTNTQYF | TGTGCCAGCAGCTTAAAACTAGCGGGGACCAATACGCAGTATTTT
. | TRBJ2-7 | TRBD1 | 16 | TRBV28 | CASSFYSFGQGYEQYF | TGTGCCAGCAGTTTCTATTCTTTTGGACAGGGATACGAGCAGTACTTC
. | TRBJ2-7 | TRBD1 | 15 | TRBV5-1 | CASSLVPGQTYEQYF | TGCGCCAGCAGCTTGGTCCCGGGACAGACCTACGAGCAGTACTTC
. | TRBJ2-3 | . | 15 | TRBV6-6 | CASSYGWASTDTQYF | TGTGCCAGCAGTTACGGCTGGGCCAGCACAGATACGCAGTATTTT
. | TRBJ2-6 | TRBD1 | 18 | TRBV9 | CASSVLGTGGSGANVLTF | TGTGCCAGCAGCGTCCTAGGGACAGGGGGCTCTGGGGCCAACGTCCTGACTTTC
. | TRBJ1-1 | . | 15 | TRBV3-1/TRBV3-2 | CASSHFGGMNTEAFF | TGTGCCAGCAGCCATTTTGGTGGCATGAACACTGAAGCTTTCTTT
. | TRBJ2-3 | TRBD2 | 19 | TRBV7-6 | CASSLATHEAGVSTDTQYF | TGTGCCAGCAGCTTAGCCACTCATGAAGCGGGAGTTAGCACAGATACGCAGTATTTT
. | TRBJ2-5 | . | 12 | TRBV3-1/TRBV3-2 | CASSQTSATQYF | TGTGCCAGCAGCCAAACCAGCGCGACCCAGTACTTC